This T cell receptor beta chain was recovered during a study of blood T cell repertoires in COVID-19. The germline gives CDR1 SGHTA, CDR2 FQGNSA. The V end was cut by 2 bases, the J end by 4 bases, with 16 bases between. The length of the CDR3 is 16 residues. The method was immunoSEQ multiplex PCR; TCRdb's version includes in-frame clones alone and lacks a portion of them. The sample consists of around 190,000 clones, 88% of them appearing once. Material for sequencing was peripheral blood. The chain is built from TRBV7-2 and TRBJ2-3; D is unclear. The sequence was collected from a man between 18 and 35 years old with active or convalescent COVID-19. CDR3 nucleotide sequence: TGTGCCAGCAGCTTAAAACCGCCCCCGAGCTCAGATACGCAGTATTTT. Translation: CASSLKPPPSSDTQYF.